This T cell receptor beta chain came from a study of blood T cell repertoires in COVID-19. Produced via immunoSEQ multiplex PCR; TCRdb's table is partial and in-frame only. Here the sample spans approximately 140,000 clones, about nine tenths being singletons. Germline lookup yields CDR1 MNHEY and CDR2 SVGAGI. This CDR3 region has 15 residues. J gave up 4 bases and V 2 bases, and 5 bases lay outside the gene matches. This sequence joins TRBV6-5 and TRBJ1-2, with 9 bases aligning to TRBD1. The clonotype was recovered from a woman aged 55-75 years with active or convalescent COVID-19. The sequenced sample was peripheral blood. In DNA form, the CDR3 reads TGTGCCAGCAGTTACCGACAGGGGGGCTTCTATGGCTACACCTTC. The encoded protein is CASSYRQGGFYGYTF.